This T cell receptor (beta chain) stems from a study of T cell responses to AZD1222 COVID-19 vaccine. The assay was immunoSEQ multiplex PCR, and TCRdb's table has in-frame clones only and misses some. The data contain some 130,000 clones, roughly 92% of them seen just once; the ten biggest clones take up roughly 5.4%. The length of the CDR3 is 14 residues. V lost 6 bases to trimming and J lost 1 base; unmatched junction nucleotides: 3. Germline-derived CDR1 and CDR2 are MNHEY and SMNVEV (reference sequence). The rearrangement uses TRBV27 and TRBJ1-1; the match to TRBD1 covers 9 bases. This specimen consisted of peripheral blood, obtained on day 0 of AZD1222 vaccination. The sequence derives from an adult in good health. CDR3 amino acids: CASSKGQGNTEAFF. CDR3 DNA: TGTGCCAGCAGCAAGGGACAGGGGAACACTGAAGCTTTCTTT.